This T cell receptor (beta chain) derives from a study of T cells in Graves' hyperthyroidism and ophthalmopathy. V lost 6 bases and J lost 5; bases outside the gene matches: 10. Germline CDR1 reads LNHDA; CDR2 reads SQIVND (reference sequence). The length of the CDR3 is 15 residues. In this sample, this clonotype turned up a few times. It was uncontrolled infection, other autoimmune disease, pregnancy or lactation that excluded patients. Together with thyroid ultrasound, orbital computed tomography, serum thyroxine and TRAb, clinical symptoms were used for diagnoses. RNA transcripts provided the source from which TCR beta CDR3 regions were amplified. First-round RT-PCR targeting the TCR CDR3 was performed with the HTBI primer set. TCRdb redid the calling of the multiplex PCR reads with MiXCR, one entry per CDR3 protein. Of about 420,000 distinct CDR3 sequences detected, around 14% appear once; the ten largest clones hold less than 15%.

Sequenced input: blood. The genes are TRBV19 and TRBJ1-5; TRBD1 matches at 7 bases. This TCR derives from a woman aged 18-29 years with Graves' hyperthyroidism. The CDR3, as DNA: TGTGCCAGTAGGAGGACCGACAGGGTTCATCAGCCCCAGCATTTT. It codes for CASRRTDRVHQPQHF. The full variable domain, its missing parts supplied by reference TRBV19 and TRBJ1-5, is DGGITQSPKYLFRKEGQNVTLSCEQNLNHDAMYWYRQDPGQGLRLIYYSQIVNDFQKGDIAEGYSVSREKKESFPLTVTSAQKNPTAFYLCASRRTDRVHQPQHFGDGTRLSIL.